This T cell receptor beta chain derives from a study of cytotoxic CD8 clonotypes in ibrutinib-treated CLL. In its sample, this clone was seen once. Per germline, CDR1 SEHNR and CDR2 FQNEAQ (reference sequence). The length of the CDR3 is 14 residues. Trimming left V 1 base short and J 4 bases short, with 9 bases between. Clones were read by immunoSEQ multiplex PCR, and TCRdb kept only the in-frame ones, dropping some. The table has around 30,000 clones, approximately 54% seen once; the top ten hold about 5.4%. Material: PBMCs, obtained before ibrutinib treatment. The V call is TRBV7-9, the J call TRBJ2-3; D unclear. The receptor was derived from a human donor with chronic lymphocytic leukemia. The CDR3 DNA is TGTGCCAGCAGCTTAGGGTCGGGTTCAGATACGCAGTATTTT. It encodes CASSLGSGSDTQYF.